A single sample is the source of the 30 T cell receptor beta chains below, sequenced in a study of cytomegalovirus exposure and HLA in healthy donors. The PCR had 60 Vbeta and 13 Jbeta primers. The assay was immunoSEQ multiplex PCR, and TCRdb's table has in-frame clones only and misses some. The sample carries approximately 220,000 clones, roughly 80% recorded once. The sequencing input was PBMCs. Source of these receptors: a man aged 40-49 years in good health and CMV-seropositive.

The rearrangement joins TRBV5-1 to TRBJ2-1, with 11 bases matching TRBD2. Unmatched junction bases numbered 4, after V lost 0 bases and J lost 8 bases. From germline, CDR1 is SGHRS and CDR2 YFSETQ. The CDR3 extends over 15 amino acids. The CDR3 DNA is TGCGCCAGCAGCTTGGTGCTAGCGGGAGGCCATGAGCAGTTCTTC. Amino acids: CASSLVLAGGHEQFF.

V usage is TRBV29-1 and J usage is TRBJ1-5; 8 bases fit TRBD1. Germline V lookup: CDR1 SQVTM, CDR2 ANQGSEA. Trimming took 5 bases from V and 5 from J; bases not matched to a gene: 5. The CDR3 contains 13 residues. Written as DNA, the CDR3 is TGCAGCGTTCGGGACAGGATCGATCAGCCCCAGCATTTT. Amino acid sequence: CSVRDRIDQPQHF.

This chain's CDR3 is CSVAKSRGQSHNYGYTF. CDR3 DNA sequence: TGCAGCGTTGCTAAGTCGCGGGGACAGTCCCACAACTATGGCTACACCTTC. The chain combines TRBV29-1 with TRBJ1-2; 7 bases match TRBD1. J was trimmed by 2 bases and V by 4 bases; bases with no gene match: 16. Germline V gene data show CDR1 as SQVTM and CDR2 as ANQGSEA. There are 17 residues in the CDR3. The variable domain in full, with the rest retrieved from reference TRBV29-1 and TRBJ1-2, is SAVISQKPSRDICQRGTSLTIQCQVDSQVTMMFWYRQQPGQSLTLIATANQGSEATYESGFVIDKFPISRPNLTFSTLTVSNMSPEDSSIYLCSVAKSRGQSHNYGYTFGSGTRLTVV.

This chain uses TRBV7-2 with TRBJ2-3; D may be TRBD2 (6 bases). Trimming stripped 0 bases from V and 2 bases from J, with 12 bases between. Per the germline V gene, CDR1 is SGHTA and CDR2 is FQGNSA. The CDR3 has 16 amino acids. The CDR3 spells CASSLALAQNTDTQYF. Here the CDR3 DNA reads TGTGCCAGCAGCTTAGCTCTAGCGCAGAACACAGATACGCAGTATTTT.

The chain recombines TRBV4-2 with TRBJ2-1, with TRBD1 matching 9 bases. Germline assignment: CDR1 LGHNA and CDR2 YNFKEQ. V lost 1 base to trimming and J lost 8 bases; unmatched junction nucleotides: 3. The CDR3 consists of 14 residues. As DNA, the CDR3 is TGTGCCAGCAGCCAAGCAGGGACAGGGTATGAGCAGTTCTTC. Encoded protein: CASSQAGTGYEQFF.

This sequence joins TRBV15 and TRBJ1-1; D possibly corresponds to TRBD1 (5 bases). With 5 bases removed from V and 4 bases from J, the gap between germline ends came to 8 bases. Germline V gene lookup returns CDR1 LNHNV and CDR2 YYDKDF (reference sequence). The CDR3 sequence is 12 residues long. This CDR3 is CATSPGGTEAFF. The CDR3, as DNA: TGTGCCACCAGCCCCGGGGGCACTGAAGCTTTCTTT.

The V and J genes are TRBV6-1 and TRBJ2-3, with D possibly matching TRBD1 (6 bases). Germline lookup yields CDR1 MNHNS and CDR2 SASEGT. The CDR3 contains 14 residues. With 5 bases removed from V and 2 bases from J, the gap between germline ends came to 11 bases. CDR3 region: CASSPGQPTDTQYF. CDR3 DNA: TGTGCCAGCAGTCCCGGACAGCCCACAGATACGCAGTATTTT.

The CDR3, as DNA: TGCGCCAGCAGCTCCACAGGGTCAGCTAATGAAAAACTGTTTTTT. Translating gives CASSSTGSANEKLFF. This chain joins TRBV5-1 and TRBJ1-4, with a possible D match to TRBD1 (6 bases). V lost 3 bases, J lost 3 bases, and 12 bases lay in between. Per germline, CDR1 SGHRS and CDR2 YFSETQ. CDR3 length equals 15 residues.

This CDR3 is CATSGSGTGGGQFF. The CDR3 DNA is TGTGCCACCAGCGGATCCGGGACAGGGGGCGGGCAGTTCTTC. V usage is TRBV15 and J usage is TRBJ2-1, with 12 positions matching TRBD1. The V segment lost 5 bases and the J segment 12 bases; nucleotides outside the gene matches: 8. The CDR3 is made up of 14 amino acids. CDR1 and CDR2 (germline): LNHNV, YYDKDF (reference sequence).

The chain uses TRBV5-1 and TRBJ2-2; perhaps TRBD2 as D (5 bases). Trimming took 0 bases from V and 4 from J, leaving 10 bases between them. From germline, CDR1 is SGHRS and CDR2 YFSETQ. This CDR3 is built from 15 residues. The CDR3 sequence: CASSLEGRGTGELFF. DNA of the CDR3: TGCGCCAGCAGCTTGGAGGGCCGGGGCACCGGGGAGCTGTTTTTT.

The chain couples TRBV10-3 to TRBJ2-1, with 7 bases lining up with TRBD2. The V gene end was trimmed by 3 bases and the J gene end by 7 bases; junction bases not matched to a gene: 6. The CDR3 is 14 residues long. Germline CDR1 ENHRY, CDR2 SYGVKD. For the CDR3, the DNA is TGTGCCATCAGTGACCTTAGCGGGCCAAATGAGCAGTTCTTC. It is translated as CAISDLSGPNEQFF.

V and J are TRBV7-2 and TRBJ2-1, with 9 bases matching TRBD2. V dropped 3 bases and J dropped 10; count of bases not matched to a gene: 4. The CDR3 is made up of 13 amino acids. Germline V gene sequence: CDR1 SGHTA, CDR2 FQGNSA. The CDR3 region is CASSFSGGAEQFF. CDR3 coding DNA: TGTGCCAGCAGCTTTAGCGGGGGCGCCGAGCAGTTCTTC.

This rearrangement joins TRBV2 to TRBJ2-1; 8 positions match TRBD2. Germline assignment: CDR1 SNHLY and CDR2 FYNNEI. CDR3 length: 15 residues. V gave up 9 bases and J gave up 2 bases; unmatched junction bases: 9. CDR3 coding DNA: TGTGCCAGTGGGTCGGCGGGAGGCCCCTACAATGAGCAGTTCTTC. Residues: CASGSAGGPYNEQFF.

This CDR3 reads CASSIQTYGYTF. CDR3 in DNA: TGTGCCAGCAGTATACAGACCTATGGCTACACCTTC. The chain links TRBV5-6 to TRBJ1-2; D gene ambiguous. The V gene lost 5 bases and the J gene lost 4 bases, with 9 bases spanning the gap. Germline assignment: CDR1 SGHDT and CDR2 YYEEEE. The CDR3 contains 12 residues.

This clone has a handful of counts. The chain carries TRBV11-2 and TRBJ2-7; the D gene is possibly TRBD2 (6 bases). CDR1 and CDR2 (germline): SGHAT, FQNNGV. The CDR3 totals 12 residues. Trimming removed 10 bases from V and 1 base from J, with 11 bases in between. The CDR3 DNA is TGTGCCACCCAGGGACTTTCCTACGAGCAGTACTTC. Encoded protein: CATQGLSYEQYF.

This chain links TRBV7-9 with TRBJ2-3; D call uncertain. Germline V gene sequence: CDR1 SEHNR, CDR2 FQNEAQ (reference sequence). The CDR3 sequence is 13 residues long. V lost 0 bases to trimming and J lost 6 bases, with 7 bases between them. CDR3 bases: TGTGCCAGCAGCTTAGCCGACTGGGATACGCAGTATTTT. This gives the protein CASSLADWDTQYF.

CDR3: CAWSVERTSTDTQYF. In nucleotides, the CDR3 is TGTGCCTGGAGTGTGGAGCGCACTAGCACAGATACGCAGTATTTT. V usage is TRBV30 and J usage is TRBJ2-3; D gene ambiguous. The ends were cut back, 0 bases at V and 0 bases at J, with 10 bases in the middle. Germline-derived CDR1 and CDR2 are GTSNPN and SVGIG (reference sequence). The CDR3 totals 15 residues.

The V call is TRBV29-1, the J call TRBJ2-2; weak D call: TRBD2 (5 bases). There are 13 residues in the CDR3. The germline gives CDR1 SQVTM, CDR2 ANQGSEA. Deletions cut 5 bases from V and 0 bases from J, with 7 bases between. The DNA of the CDR3 is TGCAGCGTTATACTAGCGAACACCGGGGAGCTGTTTTTT. It encodes CSVILANTGELFF.

This sequence joins TRBV5-1 and TRBJ1-2, with 9 positions matching TRBD1. There are 15 residues in the CDR3. V was clipped by 2 bases and J by 8 bases; unmatched bases: 10. CDR1 SGHRS and CDR2 YFSETQ come from the germline V gene. CDR3 protein: CASSFSGQGDGGYTF. CDR3 nucleotides: TGCGCCAGCAGCTTTTCGGGACAGGGTGACGGGGGCTACACCTTC.

The chain links TRBV4-1 to TRBJ2-3; D gene ambiguous. The germline gives CDR1 MGHRA, CDR2 YSYEKL. Trimming left V 4 bases short and J 0 bases short, with 14 bases between. The CDR3 consists of 16 residues. The CDR3 sequence is CASSRALSTSTDTQYF. The CDR3 DNA reads TGCGCCAGCAGCCGAGCCTTGTCCACTAGCACAGATACGCAGTATTTT.

This rearrangement joins TRBV5-1 to TRBJ1-4, with a possible D match to TRBD1 (5 bases). V lost 8 bases, J lost 5 bases, and 10 bases lay in between. The length of the CDR3 is 12 residues. The germline V gene has CDR1 SGHRS and CDR2 YFSETQ. This CDR3 reads CASRQGNEKLFF. CDR3 bases: TGCGCCAGTCGGCAGGGAAATGAAAAACTGTTTTTT.

The chain has TRBV11-3 and TRBJ2-7; D ambiguous. Between the trimmed V and J ends, which lost 6 bases and 6 bases, there was a span of 12 bases. The germline CDR1 and CDR2 sequences are SGHNT and YENEEA. The CDR3 contains 12 residues. In nucleotides, the CDR3 is TGTGCCAGCAGTTTTTACCAGAGCGAGCAGTACGTC. The encoded protein is CASSFYQSEQYV.

This chain joins TRBV2 and TRBJ2-6, with TRBD2 matching over 10 bases. Trimming took 5 bases from V and 0 from J; bases not matched to a gene: 10. Germline V gene lookup returns CDR1 SNHLY and CDR2 FYNNEI. The CDR3 totals 19 residues. Here the CDR3 reads CASSIITTSGHSGANVLTF. In DNA, the CDR3 is TGTGCCAGCAGTATTATAACGACTAGCGGGCACTCTGGGGCCAACGTCCTGACTTTC. Full variable domain (missing parts from reference TRBV2 and TRBJ2-6): EPEVTQTPSHQVTQMGQEVILRCVPISNHLYFYWYRQILGQKVEFLVSFYNNEISEKSEIFDDQFSVERPDGSNFTLKIRSTKLEDSAMYFCASSIITTSGHSGANVLTFGAGSRLTVL.

This clone has only one observation. This chain joins TRBV30 and TRBJ1-1; D is undetermined. Trimming pared 0 bases from V and 6 bases from J, leaving 8 bases between. Germline V gives CDR1 GTSNPN, CDR2 SVGIG (reference sequence). The CDR3 is 12 amino acids. CDR3 in amino acids: CAWSVRSPEAFF. CDR3 coding DNA: TGTGCCTGGAGTGTACGCAGTCCTGAAGCTTTCTTT. The full variable domain, completed using reference TRBV30 and TRBJ1-1, is SQTIHQWPATLVQPVGSPLSLECTVEGTSNPNLYWYRQAAGRGLQLLFYSVGIGQISSEVPQNLSASRPQDRQFILSSKKLLLSDSGFYLCAWSVRSPEAFFGQGTRLTVV.

V usage is TRBV19 and J usage is TRBJ2-1; 7 nucleotides agree with TRBD1. The junction had 14 bases not matched to a gene; V was cut back by 3 bases and J by 9 bases. Germline CDR1 and CDR2: LNHDA and SQIVND (reference sequence). CDR3 length equals 16 residues. The CDR3 DNA is TGTGCCAGTAGTATCCCCGGGACAGCCCTCTTGGGTGAGCAGTTCTTC. It translates to CASSIPGTALLGEQFF.

The chain combines TRBV10-3 with TRBJ2-7; 9 nucleotides line up with TRBD2. The length of the CDR3 is 14 residues. The J segment lost 5 bases and the V segment lost 1 base, leaving 3 bases of the junction unmatched. Germline V gene sequence: CDR1 ENHRY, CDR2 SYGVKD. The CDR3 DNA is TGTGCCATCAGTGAGTTTGGGACTAGCCACGAGCAGTACGTC. It codes for CAISEFGTSHEQYV.

This clone was observed a handful of times. The chain recombines TRBV6-6 with TRBJ1-5; maybe TRBD1 (6 bases). This CDR3 comprises 14 residues. Trimming removed 7 bases at V and 4 bases at J, with 14 bases between. Germline V gene data show CDR1 as MNHNY and CDR2 as SVGAGI (reference sequence). Here the CDR3 reads CASTAPGTNQPQHF. The CDR3 DNA reads TGTGCCAGCACCGCCCCAGGGACAAATCAGCCCCAGCATTTT.

This chain links TRBV10-3 with TRBJ2-3; no firm D call. This CDR3 region has 11 residues. The germline CDR1 and CDR2 sequences are ENHRY and SYGVKD. Trimming removed 5 bases at V and 5 bases at J, with 5 bases between. The CDR3: CAISHGDTQYF. DNA for the CDR3: TGTGCCATCAGTCACGGAGATACGCAGTATTTT.

The rearrangement links TRBV10-2 to TRBJ2-5; 9 bases match TRBD2. The CDR3 is 15 residues long. Germline assignment: CDR1 WSHSY and CDR2 SAAADI. The junction had 4 bases not matched to a gene; V was cut back by 4 bases and J by 1 base. The CDR3 here is CASSVWTSAQETQYF. The CDR3 DNA sequence: TGCGCCAGCAGTGTGTGGACTAGCGCCCAAGAGACCCAGTACTTC.

V and J are TRBV10-2 and TRBJ1-4; D is undetermined. CDR3 length: 16 residues. CDR1 is WSHSY and CDR2 is SAAADI in the germline V gene. Deletions cut 11 bases from V and 3 bases from J, with 22 bases between. The CDR3 protein is CARVERGREANEKLFF. Written as DNA, the CDR3 is TGCGCCCGAGTCGAACGCGGGCGCGAAGCTAATGAAAAACTGTTTTTT.